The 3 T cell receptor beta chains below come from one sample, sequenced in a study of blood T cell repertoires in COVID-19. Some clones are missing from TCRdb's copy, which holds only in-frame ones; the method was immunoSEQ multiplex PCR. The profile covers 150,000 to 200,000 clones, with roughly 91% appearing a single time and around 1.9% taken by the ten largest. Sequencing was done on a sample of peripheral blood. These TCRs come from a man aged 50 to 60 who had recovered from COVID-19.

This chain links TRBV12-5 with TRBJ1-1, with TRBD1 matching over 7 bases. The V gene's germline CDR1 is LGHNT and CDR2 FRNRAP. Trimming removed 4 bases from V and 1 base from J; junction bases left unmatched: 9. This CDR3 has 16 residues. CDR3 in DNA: TGTGCTAGTGGTTCCCCCGGCAGGGGGTGGAACACTGAAGCTTTCTTT. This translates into CASGSPGRGWNTEAFF.

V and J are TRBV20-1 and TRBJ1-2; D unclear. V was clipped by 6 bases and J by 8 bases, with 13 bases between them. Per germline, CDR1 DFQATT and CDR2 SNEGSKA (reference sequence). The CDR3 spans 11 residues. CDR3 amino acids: CSATDGVGYTF. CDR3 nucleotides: TGCAGTGCAACGGACGGGGTAGGCTACACCTTC.

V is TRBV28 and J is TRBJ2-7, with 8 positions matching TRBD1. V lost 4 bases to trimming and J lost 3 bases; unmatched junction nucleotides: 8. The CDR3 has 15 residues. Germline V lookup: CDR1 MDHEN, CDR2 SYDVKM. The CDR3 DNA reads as TGTGCCAGCAGTTGGCCCCAGGGGGCGAACTACGAGCAGTACTTC. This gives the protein CASSWPQGANYEQYF.